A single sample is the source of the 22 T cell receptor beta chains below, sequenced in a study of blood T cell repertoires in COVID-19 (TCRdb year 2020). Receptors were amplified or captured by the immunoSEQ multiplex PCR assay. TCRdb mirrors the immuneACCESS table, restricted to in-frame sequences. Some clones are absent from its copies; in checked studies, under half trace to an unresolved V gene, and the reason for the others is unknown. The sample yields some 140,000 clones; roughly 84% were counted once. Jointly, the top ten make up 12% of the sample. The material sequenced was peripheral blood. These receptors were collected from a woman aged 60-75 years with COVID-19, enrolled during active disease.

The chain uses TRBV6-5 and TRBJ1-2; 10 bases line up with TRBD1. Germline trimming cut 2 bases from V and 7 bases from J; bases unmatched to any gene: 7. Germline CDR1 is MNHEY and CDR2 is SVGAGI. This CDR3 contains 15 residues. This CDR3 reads CASSYGTGVVGGYTF. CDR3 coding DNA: TGTGCCAGCAGTTACGGGACAGGGGTGGTAGGTGGCTACACCTTC.

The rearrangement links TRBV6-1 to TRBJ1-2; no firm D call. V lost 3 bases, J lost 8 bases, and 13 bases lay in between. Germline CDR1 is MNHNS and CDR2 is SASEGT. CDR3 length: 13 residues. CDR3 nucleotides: TGTGCCAGCAGTGATCCAGTGCGGCGCGGCTACACCTTC. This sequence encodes CASSDPVRRGYTF.

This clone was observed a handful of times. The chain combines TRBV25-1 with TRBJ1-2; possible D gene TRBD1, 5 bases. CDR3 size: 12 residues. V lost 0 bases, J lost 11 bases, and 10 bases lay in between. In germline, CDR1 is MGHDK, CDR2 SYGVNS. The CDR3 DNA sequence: TGTGCCAGCAGTGAATATCAGGGCCGGTACACCTTC. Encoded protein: CASSEYQGRYTF.

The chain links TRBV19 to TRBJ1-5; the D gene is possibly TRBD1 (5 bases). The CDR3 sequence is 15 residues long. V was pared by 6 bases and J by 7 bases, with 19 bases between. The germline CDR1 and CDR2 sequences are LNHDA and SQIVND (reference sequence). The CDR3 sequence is CASRGSAGGGQPQHF. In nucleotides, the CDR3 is TGTGCCAGTAGGGGCTCTGCGGGGGGAGGGCAGCCCCAGCATTTT.

The CDR3 nucleotides are TGCGCCAGCAGCTTTACCTCAGGGGTGACTGAAGCTTTCTTT. Translated, it gives CASSFTSGVTEAFF. The chain recombines TRBV5-1 with TRBJ1-1; D might be TRBD1 (6 bases). Germline V gene data show CDR1 as SGHRS and CDR2 as YFSETQ. The CDR3 consists of 14 residues. Between the trimmed V and J ends, which lost 2 bases and 5 bases, there was a span of 13 bases.

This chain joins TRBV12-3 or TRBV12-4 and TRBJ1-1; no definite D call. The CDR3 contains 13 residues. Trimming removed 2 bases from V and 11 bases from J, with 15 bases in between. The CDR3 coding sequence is TGTGCCAGCAGTTTATTTGAGGGCCCCCGGGCTTTCTTT. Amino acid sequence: CASSLFEGPRAFF.

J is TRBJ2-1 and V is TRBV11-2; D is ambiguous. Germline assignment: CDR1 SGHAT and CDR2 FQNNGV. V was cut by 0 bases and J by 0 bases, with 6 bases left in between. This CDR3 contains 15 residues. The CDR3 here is CASSLEGSSYNEQFF. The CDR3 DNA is TGTGCCAGCAGCTTAGAGGGCAGCTCCTACAATGAGCAGTTCTTC.

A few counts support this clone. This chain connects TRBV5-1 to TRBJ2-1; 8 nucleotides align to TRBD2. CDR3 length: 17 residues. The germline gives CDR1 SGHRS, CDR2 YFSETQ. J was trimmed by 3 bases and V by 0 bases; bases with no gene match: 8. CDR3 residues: CASSLGPRGGDYNEQFF. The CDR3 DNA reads TGCGCCAGCAGCTTGGGGCCCCGGGGGGGTGACTACAATGAGCAGTTCTTC.

The CDR3 sequence is CASSPADTHNSPLHF. The CDR3 nucleotides read TGTGCCAGCAGCCCCGCGGACACTCATAATTCACCCCTCCACTTT. The chain links TRBV3-1 (or the pseudogene TRBV3-2) to TRBJ1-6, with D perhaps matching TRBD1 (5 bases). CDR1 is LGHDT and CDR2 is YNNKEL in the germline V gene (reference sequence). V was clipped by 4 bases and J by 5 bases, with 12 bases between them. This CDR3 has 15 amino acids.

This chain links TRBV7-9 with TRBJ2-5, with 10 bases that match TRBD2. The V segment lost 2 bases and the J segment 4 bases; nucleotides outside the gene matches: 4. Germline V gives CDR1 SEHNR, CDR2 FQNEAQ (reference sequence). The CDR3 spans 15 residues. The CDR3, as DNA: TGTGCCAGCAGCTTAACCGGGACTAGCGTAGAGACCCAGTACTTC. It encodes CASSLTGTSVETQYF.

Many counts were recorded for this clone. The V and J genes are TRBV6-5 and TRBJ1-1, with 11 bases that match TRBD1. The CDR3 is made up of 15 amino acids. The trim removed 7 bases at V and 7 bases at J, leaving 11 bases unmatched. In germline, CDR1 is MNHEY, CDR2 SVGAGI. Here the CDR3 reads CASTEEDRGRIEAFF. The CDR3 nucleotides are TGTGCCAGCACCGAGGAGGACAGGGGGCGGATTGAAGCTTTCTTT.

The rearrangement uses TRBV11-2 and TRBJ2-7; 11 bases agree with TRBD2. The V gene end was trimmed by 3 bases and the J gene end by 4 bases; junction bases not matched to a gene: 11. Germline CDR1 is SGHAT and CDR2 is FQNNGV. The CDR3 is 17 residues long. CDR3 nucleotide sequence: TGTGCCAGCAGCTTTAGAGTAGCGGGAGGGCTTTCGTACGAGCAGTACTTC. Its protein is CASSFRVAGGLSYEQYF.

The CDR3 DNA sequence: TGTGCCAGCTCCCAATACAGGGGATGGGACACTGAAGCTTTCTTT. It translates to CASSQYRGWDTEAFF. This chain uses TRBV18 with TRBJ1-1, with 7 bases fitting TRBD1. There are 15 residues in the CDR3. Germline V lookup: CDR1 KGHSH, CDR2 LQKENI. V was pared by 6 bases and J by 3 bases, with 10 bases of the junction left unmatched. Full variable domain (rest looked up from reference TRBV18 and TRBJ1-1): NAGVMQNPRHLVRRRGQEARLRCSPMKGHSHVYWYRQLPEEGLKFMVYLQKENIIDESGMPKERFSAEFPKEGPSILRIQQVVRGDSAAYFCASSQYRGWDTEAFFGQGTRLTVV.

CDR3 residues: CASSIRRQADQPQHF. The DNA of the CDR3 is TGTGCCAGTAGTATTCGACGGCAGGCAGATCAGCCCCAGCATTTT. The chain carries TRBV19 and TRBJ1-5; D remains unclear. Trimming cost V 3 bases and J 5 bases, with 14 bases left between them. The CDR3 is made up of 15 amino acids. Per the germline V gene, CDR1 is LNHDA and CDR2 is SQIVND (reference sequence).

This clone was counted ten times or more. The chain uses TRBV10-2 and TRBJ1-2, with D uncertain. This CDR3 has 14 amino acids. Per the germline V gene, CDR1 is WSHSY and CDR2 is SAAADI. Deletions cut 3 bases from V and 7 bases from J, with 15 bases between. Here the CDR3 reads CASSEGRGIFGYTF. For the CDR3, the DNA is TGCGCCAGCAGTGAAGGTCGGGGTATATTTGGCTACACCTTC.

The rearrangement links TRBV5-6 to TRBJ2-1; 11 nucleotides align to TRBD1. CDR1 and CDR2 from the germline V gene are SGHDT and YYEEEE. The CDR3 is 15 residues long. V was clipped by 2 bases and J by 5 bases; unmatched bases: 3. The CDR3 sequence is CASSFPGQGDNEQFF. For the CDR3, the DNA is TGTGCCAGCAGCTTTCCGGGACAGGGGGACAATGAGCAGTTCTTC.

The CDR3 loop is CASSESRGTNEKLFF. For the CDR3, the DNA is TGCGCCAGCAGTGAGTCCAGGGGAACTAATGAAAAACTGTTTTTT. The chain employs TRBV10-1 and TRBJ1-4; D is perhaps TRBD1 (6 bases). The germline gives CDR1 WNHNN, CDR2 SYGVQD (reference sequence). This CDR3 contains 15 residues. V lost 0 bases, J lost 1 base, and 6 bases lay in between.

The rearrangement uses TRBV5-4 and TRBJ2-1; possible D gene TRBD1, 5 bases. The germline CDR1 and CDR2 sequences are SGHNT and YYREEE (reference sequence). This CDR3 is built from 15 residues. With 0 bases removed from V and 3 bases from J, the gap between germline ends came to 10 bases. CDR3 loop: CASSLGGAFYNEQFF. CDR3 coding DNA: TGTGCCAGCAGCTTGGGGGGCGCATTCTACAATGAGCAGTTCTTC.

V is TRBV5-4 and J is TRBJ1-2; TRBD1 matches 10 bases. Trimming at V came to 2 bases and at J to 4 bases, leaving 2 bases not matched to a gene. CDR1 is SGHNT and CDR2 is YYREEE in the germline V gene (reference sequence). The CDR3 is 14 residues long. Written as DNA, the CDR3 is TGTGCCAGCAGCTTAGGGGACAGGGGCTATGGCTACACCTTC. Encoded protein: CASSLGDRGYGYTF.

The CDR3 region has the DNA TGCGCCAGCAGACCACGTAGCACCGGGGAGCTGTTTTTT. This encodes CASRPRSTGELFF. The chain recombines TRBV5-1 with TRBJ2-2; D call uncertain. CDR1 and CDR2 from the germline V gene are SGHRS and YFSETQ. The CDR3 length is 13 residues. Trimming removed 5 bases from V and 4 bases from J, with 9 bases in between.

The CDR3 reads CASSDYWGSTDTQYF. The CDR3 DNA reads TGTGCCAGCAGTGATTATTGGGGCAGCACAGATACGCAGTATTTT. The V and J genes are TRBV6-1 and TRBJ2-3; a weak D match, TRBD1 (5 bases). Germline V CDR1 and CDR2: MNHNS, SASEGT. V was clipped by 3 bases and J by 0 bases, with 10 bases between them. CDR3 length: 15 residues.

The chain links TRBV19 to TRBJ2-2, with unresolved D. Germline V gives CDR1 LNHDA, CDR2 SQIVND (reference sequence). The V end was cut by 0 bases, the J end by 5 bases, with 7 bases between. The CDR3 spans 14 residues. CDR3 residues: CASSIDSSTGELFF. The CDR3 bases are TGTGCCAGTAGTATAGATTCCTCTACCGGGGAGCTGTTTTTT.